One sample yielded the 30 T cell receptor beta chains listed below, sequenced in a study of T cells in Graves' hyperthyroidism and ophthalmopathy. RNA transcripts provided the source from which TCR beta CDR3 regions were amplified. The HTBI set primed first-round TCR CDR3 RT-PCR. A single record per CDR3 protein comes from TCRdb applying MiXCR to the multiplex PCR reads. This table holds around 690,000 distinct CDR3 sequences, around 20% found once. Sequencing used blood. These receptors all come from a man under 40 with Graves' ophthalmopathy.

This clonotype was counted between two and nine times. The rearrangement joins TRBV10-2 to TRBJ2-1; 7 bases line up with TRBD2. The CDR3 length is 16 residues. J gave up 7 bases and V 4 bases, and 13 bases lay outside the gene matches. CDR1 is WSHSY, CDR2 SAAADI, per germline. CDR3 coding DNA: TGCGCCAGCAGTGGTAATAGCGGGCGCCCTGGGAATGAGCAGTTCTTC. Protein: CASSGNSGRPGNEQFF.

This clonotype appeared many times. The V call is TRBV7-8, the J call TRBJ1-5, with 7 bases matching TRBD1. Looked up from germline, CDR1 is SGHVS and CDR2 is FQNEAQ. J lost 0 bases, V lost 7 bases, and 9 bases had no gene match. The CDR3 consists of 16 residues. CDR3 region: CASNPGGGYSNQPQHF. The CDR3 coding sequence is TGTGCCAGCAACCCAGGGGGGGGTTATAGCAATCAGCCCCAGCATTTT.

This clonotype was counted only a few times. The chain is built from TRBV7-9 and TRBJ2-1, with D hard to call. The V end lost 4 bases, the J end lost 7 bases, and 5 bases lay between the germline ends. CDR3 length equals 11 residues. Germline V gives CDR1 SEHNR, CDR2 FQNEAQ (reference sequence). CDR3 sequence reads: CASSSQNEQFF. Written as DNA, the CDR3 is TGTGCCAGCAGCTCCCAAAATGAGCAGTTCTTC.

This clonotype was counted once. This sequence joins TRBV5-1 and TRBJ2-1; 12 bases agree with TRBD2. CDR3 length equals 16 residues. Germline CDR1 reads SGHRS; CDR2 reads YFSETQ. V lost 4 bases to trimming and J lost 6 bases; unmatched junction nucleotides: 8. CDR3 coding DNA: TGCGCCAGCAGCCCGCAATCGGGACTAGCGGGCAATGAGCAGTTCTTC. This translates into CASSPQSGLAGNEQFF. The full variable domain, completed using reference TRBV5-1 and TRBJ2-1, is KAGVTQTPRYLIKTRGQQVTLSCSPISGHRSVSWYQQTPGQGLQFLFEYFSETQRNKGNFPGRFSGRQFSNSRSEMNVSTLELGDSALYLCASSPQSGLAGNEQFFGPGTRLTVL.

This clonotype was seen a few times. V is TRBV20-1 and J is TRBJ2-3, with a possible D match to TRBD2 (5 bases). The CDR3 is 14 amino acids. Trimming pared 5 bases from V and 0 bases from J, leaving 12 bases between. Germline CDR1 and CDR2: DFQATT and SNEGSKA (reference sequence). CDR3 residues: CSARGLFSTDTQYF. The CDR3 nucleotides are TGCAGTGCTCGCGGACTGTTTAGCACAGATACGCAGTATTTT.

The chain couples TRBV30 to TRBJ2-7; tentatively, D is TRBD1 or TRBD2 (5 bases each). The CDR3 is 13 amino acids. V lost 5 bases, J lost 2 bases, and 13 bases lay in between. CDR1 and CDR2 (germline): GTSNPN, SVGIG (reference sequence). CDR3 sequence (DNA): TGTGCCTGGTCTGAGGGGCCGCCCTACGAGCAGTACTTC. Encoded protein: CAWSEGPPYEQYF.

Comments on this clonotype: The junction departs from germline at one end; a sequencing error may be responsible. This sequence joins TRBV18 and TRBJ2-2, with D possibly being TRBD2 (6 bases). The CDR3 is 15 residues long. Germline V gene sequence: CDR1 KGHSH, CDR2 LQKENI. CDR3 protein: CASPPRDSNTGELFF. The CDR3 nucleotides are TGTGCCAGCCCACCACGGGACTCGAACACCGGGGAGCTGTTTTTT.

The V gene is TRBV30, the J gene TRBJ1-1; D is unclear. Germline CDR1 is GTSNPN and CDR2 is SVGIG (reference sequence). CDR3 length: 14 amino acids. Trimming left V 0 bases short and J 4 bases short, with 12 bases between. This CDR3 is CAWSVLEMSTEAFF. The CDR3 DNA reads TGTGCCTGGAGTGTACTCGAGATGAGCACTGAAGCTTTCTTT.

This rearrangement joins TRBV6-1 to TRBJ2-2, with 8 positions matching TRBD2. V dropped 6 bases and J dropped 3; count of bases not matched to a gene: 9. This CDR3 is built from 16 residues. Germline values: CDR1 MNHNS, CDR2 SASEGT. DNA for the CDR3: TGTGCCAGCAGGCGTCCGGGGACTAGGGACACCGGGGAGCTGTTTTTT. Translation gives CASRRPGTRDTGELFF.

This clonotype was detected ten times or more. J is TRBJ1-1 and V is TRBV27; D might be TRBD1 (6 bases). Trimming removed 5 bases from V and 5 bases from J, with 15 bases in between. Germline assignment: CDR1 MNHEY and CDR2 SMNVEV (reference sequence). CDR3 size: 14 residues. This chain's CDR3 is CASSLQGQGTEAFF. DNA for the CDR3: TGTGCCAGCAGTCTCCAGGGGCAGGGGACTGAAGCTTTCTTT.

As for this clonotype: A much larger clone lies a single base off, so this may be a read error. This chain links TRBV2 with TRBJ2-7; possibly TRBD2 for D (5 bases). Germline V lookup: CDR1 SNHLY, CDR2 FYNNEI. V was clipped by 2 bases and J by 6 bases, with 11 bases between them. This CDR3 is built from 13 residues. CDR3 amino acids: CASSEREAPEQYF. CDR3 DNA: TGTGCCAGCAGTGAACGGGAAGCGCCCGAGCAGTACTTC.

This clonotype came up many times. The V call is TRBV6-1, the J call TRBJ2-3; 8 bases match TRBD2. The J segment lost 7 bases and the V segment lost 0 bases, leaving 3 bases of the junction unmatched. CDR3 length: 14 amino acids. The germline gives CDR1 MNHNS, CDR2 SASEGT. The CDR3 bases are TGTGCCAGCAGTGAAGCTACTAGCGGAAATACGCAGTATTTT. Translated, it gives CASSEATSGNTQYF.

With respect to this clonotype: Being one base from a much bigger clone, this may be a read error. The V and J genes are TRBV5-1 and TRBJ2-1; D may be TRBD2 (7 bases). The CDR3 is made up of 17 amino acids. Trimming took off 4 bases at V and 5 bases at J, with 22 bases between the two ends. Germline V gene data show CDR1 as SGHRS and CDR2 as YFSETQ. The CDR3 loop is CASSPALTRGANNEQFF. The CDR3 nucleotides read TGCGCCAGCAGCCCTGCCCTTACACGGGGGGCCAACAATGAGCAGTTCTTC.

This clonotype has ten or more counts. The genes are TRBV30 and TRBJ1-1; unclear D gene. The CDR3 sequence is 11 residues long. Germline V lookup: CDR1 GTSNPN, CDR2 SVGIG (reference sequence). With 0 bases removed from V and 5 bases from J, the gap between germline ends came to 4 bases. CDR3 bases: TGTGCCTGGAGTGTACAAACTGAAGCTTTCTTT. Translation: CAWSVQTEAFF.

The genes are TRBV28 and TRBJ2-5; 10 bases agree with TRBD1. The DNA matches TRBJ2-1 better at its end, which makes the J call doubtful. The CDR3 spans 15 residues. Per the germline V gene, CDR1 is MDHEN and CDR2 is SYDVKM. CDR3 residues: CASSFPGQGQETQFF. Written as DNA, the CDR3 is TGTGCCAGCAGTTTCCCGGGACAGGGGCAAGAGACCCAGTTCTTC.

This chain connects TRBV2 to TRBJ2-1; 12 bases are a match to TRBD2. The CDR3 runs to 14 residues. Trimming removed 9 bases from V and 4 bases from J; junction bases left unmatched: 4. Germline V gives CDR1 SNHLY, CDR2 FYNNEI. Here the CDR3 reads CARGLAGGYNEQFF. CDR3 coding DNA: TGTGCCAGGGGTCTAGCGGGAGGGTACAATGAGCAGTTCTTC.

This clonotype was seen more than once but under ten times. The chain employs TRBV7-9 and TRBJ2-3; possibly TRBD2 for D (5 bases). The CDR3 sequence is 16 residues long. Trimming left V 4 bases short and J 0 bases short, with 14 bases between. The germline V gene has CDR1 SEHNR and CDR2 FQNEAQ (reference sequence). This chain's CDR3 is CASSYLEDLSTDTQYF. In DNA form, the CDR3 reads TGTGCCAGCAGCTATTTAGAGGACTTGAGCACAGATACGCAGTATTTT. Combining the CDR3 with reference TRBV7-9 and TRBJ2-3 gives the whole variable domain DTGVSQNPRHKITKRGQNVTFRCDPISEHNRLYWYRQTLGQGPEFLTYFQNEAQLEKSRLLSDRFSAERPKGSFSTLEIQRTEQGDSAMYLCASSYLEDLSTDTQYFGPGTRLTVL.

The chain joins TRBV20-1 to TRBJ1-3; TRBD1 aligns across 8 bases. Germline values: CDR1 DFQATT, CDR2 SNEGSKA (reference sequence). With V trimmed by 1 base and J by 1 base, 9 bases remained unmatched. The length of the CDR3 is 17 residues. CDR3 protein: CSARVPGGTRSGNTIYF. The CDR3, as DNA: TGCAGTGCTAGAGTCCCAGGGGGCACCCGTTCTGGAAACACCATATATTTT.

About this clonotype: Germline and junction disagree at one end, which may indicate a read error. The CDR3 DNA is TGCGCCAGCAGCCAAGACATGATCTGGTTCTTC. This gives the protein CASSQDMIWFF. V and J are TRBV11-2 and TRBJ2-1; unclear D gene. This CDR3 comprises 11 residues. Germline V gene lookup returns CDR1 SGHAT and CDR2 FQNNGV.

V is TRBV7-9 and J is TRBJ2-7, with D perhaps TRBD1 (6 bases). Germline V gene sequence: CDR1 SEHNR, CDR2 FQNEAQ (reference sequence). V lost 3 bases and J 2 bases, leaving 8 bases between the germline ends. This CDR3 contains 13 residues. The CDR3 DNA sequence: TGTGCCAGCAGCTTTAAGGGGGCCTACGAGCAGTACTTC. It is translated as CASSFKGAYEQYF.

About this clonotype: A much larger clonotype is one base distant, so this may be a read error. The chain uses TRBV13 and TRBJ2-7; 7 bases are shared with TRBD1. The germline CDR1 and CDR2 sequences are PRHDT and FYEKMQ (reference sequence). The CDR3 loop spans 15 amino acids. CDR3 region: CAGSTRQGEYYEQYF. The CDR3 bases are TGTGCCGGCAGCACCAGACAGGGCGAATACTACGAGCAGTACTTC.

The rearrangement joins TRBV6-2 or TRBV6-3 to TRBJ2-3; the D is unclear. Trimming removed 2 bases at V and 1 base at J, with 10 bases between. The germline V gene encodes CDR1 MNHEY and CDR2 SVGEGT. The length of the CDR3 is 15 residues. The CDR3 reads CASSYDFTRTDTQYF. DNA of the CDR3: TGTGCCAGCAGTTACGACTTCACCCGCACAGATACGCAGTATTTT.

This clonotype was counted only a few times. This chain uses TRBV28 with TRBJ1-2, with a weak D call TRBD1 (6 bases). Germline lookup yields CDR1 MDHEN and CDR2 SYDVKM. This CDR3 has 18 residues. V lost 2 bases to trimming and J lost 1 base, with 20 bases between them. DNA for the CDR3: TGTGCCAGCAGTTTAACACGCCCGACAGGAGAAATTAACTATGGCTACACCTTC. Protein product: CASSLTRPTGEINYGYTF.

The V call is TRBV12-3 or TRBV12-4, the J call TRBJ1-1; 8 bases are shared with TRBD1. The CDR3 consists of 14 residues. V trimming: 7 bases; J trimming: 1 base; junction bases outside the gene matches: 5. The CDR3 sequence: CASKTGTGNTEAFF. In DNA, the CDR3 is TGTGCCAGCAAAACCGGGACAGGGAACACTGAAGCTTTCTTT.

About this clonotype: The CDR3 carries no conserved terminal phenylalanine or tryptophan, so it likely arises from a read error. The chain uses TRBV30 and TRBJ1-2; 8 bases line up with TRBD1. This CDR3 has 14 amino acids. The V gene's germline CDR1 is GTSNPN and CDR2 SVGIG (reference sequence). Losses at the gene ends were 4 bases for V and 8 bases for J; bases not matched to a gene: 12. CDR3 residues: CAWTWAGGFEGYTI. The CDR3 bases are TGTGCCTGGACTTGGGCAGGGGGCTTCGAGGGCTACACCATC.

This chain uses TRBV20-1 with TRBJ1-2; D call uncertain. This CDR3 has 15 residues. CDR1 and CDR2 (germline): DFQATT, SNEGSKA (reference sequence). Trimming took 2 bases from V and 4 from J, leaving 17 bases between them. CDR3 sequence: CSARSILTDGYGYTF. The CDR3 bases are TGCAGTGCTAGATCTATCCTAACAGATGGCTATGGCTACACCTTC.

The CDR3 nucleotides are TGTGCCAGCAGCCCGGGGGGGGCGGGGACTGAAGCTTTCTTT. This gives the protein CASSPGGAGTEAFF. This chain links TRBV7-6 with TRBJ1-1, with TRBD1 as a possible D gene (6 bases). Trimming pared 5 bases from V and 5 bases from J, leaving 15 bases between. Germline values: CDR1 SGHVS, CDR2 FNYEAQ. The CDR3 covers 14 residues.

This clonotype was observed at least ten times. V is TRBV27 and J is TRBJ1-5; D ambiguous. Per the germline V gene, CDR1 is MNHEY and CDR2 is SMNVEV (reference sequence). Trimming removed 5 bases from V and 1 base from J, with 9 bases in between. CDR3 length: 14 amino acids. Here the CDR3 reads CASSPPGSNQPQHF. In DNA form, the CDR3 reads TGTGCCAGCAGTCCCCCGGGCAGCAATCAGCCCCAGCATTTT.

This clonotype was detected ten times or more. CDR3 sequence: CASTLDGSYEQYF. The DNA for the CDR3 is TGTGCCAGCACCCTGGACGGGTCCTACGAGCAGTACTTC. This chain uses TRBV7-9 with TRBJ2-7; D call uncertain. The CDR3 totals 13 residues. Trimming took off 7 bases at V and 1 base at J, with 11 bases between the two ends. CDR1 SEHNR and CDR2 FQNEAQ come from the germline V gene (reference sequence).

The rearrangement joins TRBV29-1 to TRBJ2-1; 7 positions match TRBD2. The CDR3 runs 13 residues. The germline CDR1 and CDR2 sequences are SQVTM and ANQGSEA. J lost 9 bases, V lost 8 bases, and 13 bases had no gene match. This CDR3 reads CSPRLALRGEQFF. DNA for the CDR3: TGCAGCCCTCGACTAGCCCTTAGGGGTGAGCAGTTCTTC.